This T cell receptor beta chain was observed in a study of blood T cells in healthy people across ages. Then a second PCR, running roughly 7 to 11 cycles, was carried out with a sample-barcoded 5' primer and a J-beta primer mix. Carrying 12 random nucleotides, a template-switch adaptor labeled each individual cDNA molecule. TCRdb re-derived calls from the 5' RACE reads in MiXCR, one entry per CDR3 protein. The table shows some 800,000 distinct CDR3 sequences, with just under 25% occurring only once. In its sample, this clonotype was seen a few times. V lost 7 bases and J 6 bases, leaving 12 bases between the germline ends. The germline CDR1 and CDR2 sequences are MGHRA and YSYEKL. This CDR3 has 13 residues. This sample also belongs to another study, concerning T cells of mothers and their children.

This sequence originates from a boy younger than 18 in good health. The sequencing sample was made of blood. This chain joins TRBV4-1 and TRBJ2-2; D is perhaps TRBD2 (5 bases). In DNA form, the CDR3 reads TGCGCCAGCACCCGAGACGGGGCCGGGGAGCTGTTTTTT. Its protein is CASTRDGAGELFF.